This T cell receptor (beta chain) was sequenced during a study of cytotoxic CD8 clonotypes in ibrutinib-treated CLL. Study results and caveats: Clonality increased at ibrutinib response and stayed stable in sustained remission. At progression, however, it fell back toward baseline.

Germline CDR1 reads MNHNY; CDR2 reads SVGAGI (reference sequence). Trimming took 4 bases from V and 7 from J, leaving 10 bases between them. The CDR3 has 12 residues. Measured with immunoSEQ multiplex PCR; TCRdb has only the in-frame clones, and not every one. Of about 160,000 clones listed, roughly four fifths are singletons. Remarks on this clone: What it binds is unknown.

The source material was PBMCs, sampled after 12 months of ibrutinib treatment. This clonotype originated in a human donor with chronic lymphocytic leukemia. This chain links TRBV6-6 with TRBJ1-1; D gene unclear. The CDR3 region is CASSSRAGEAFF. In DNA, the CDR3 is TGTGCCAGCAGTTCCCGGGCTGGTGAAGCTTTCTTT.